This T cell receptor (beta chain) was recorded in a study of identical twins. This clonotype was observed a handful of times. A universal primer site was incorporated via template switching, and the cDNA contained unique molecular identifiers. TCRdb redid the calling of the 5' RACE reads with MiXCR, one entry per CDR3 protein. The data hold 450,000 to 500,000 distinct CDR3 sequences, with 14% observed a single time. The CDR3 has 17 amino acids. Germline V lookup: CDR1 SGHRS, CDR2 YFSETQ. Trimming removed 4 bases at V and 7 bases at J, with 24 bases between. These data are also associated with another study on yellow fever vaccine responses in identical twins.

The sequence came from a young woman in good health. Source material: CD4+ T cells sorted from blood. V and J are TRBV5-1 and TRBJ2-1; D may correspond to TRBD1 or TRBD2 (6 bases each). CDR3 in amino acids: CASSPLTTRGVSNEQFF. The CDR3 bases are TGCGCCAGCAGCCCCCTCACGACAAGGGGGGTTAGTAATGAGCAGTTCTTC.